This TCR beta chain was identified in a study of cytomegalovirus exposure and HLA in healthy donors (TCRdb year 2017). With regard to the full study: According to an earlier analysis of 450 to 650 of the donors, 150 million to 200 million T cells yielded 117 million unique TCR beta sequences and 250 to 350 Gb of sequence data. The number of donors typed differed by locus, with about 620-630 for A, B, C, DRB1 and DQB1, over 500 for DQA1, 606 for DPA1, and 450 to 480 for DPB1. Alongside the repertoire data, information on donor age, sex, ethnicity and CMV serostatus was compiled. A few DR-DQ haplotypes were handled as single units for association and clustering because linkage in the cohort was strong. A later genetic analysis used genome-wide SNP genotypes for about 65% of the roughly 700 donors, treating that subset as a discovery cohort. On average, approximately 250,000 unique TCR beta nucleotide sequences were sequenced per donor among a few hundred genotyped donors of the cohort, with approximately 18% of those sequences being non-productive. Roughly 300 gigabases of sequencing data and approximately 85 million unique TCR sequences were included in an early release covering 550 to 650 HLA-typed donors. An earlier analysis of around 580 of the donors used high-throughput TCR beta sequencing to judge whether each TCR beta V gene segment behaved as functional or pseudogenic. To predict cytomegalovirus infection status, the study brought together high-throughput TCR immunosequencing, statistical association of individual TCRs with disease status, and machine learning. Using immunosequencing, the study profiled T cell repertoires from around 680 subjects and related those repertoires to cytomegalovirus serostatus. Rather than drawing on any new phenotypic data, the later analysis identified candidate immune exposures from TCR beta sequences and the way those sequences occurred across donors. The study was designed to test whether signatures of past pathogen exposure could be identified by cataloging public T cell receptors. Of the approximately 400 genotyped donors, 65% to 90% fell in the genetic ancestry cluster associated with self-reported Caucasian donors. All discovery cohort repertoires had been generated on a single sequencing platform. In a later analysis, previously published TCR beta repertoires from about 640 donors were re-analyzed and high-resolution HLA genotyping was added so that TCR occurrence patterns could be studied. HLA typing covered class I and class II loci at four-digit resolution. A separate validation cohort of some 130 different subjects was used in addition to the roughly 620-subject first cohort. The study at large found these results: The presence/absence analyses assumed that sequencing depth was roughly uniform across donors, and that assumption may not be true. Only TCR beta chains were sequenced in this cohort, and the absence of alpha or paired-chain data limited detectable features. Linkage disequilibrium might explain the correlated functional status among segregating V segments, but an unknown experimental factor could not be excluded. For the cohort, immune exposure information was limited to CMV serostatus. In vitro tests confirmed that a few of the cytomegalovirus-associated TCR beta chains recognize cytomegalovirus antigens. Across donors, most TCR sequences were observed very rarely, whereas some public TCRs were present in many individuals. The authors suggested that the approach could potentially be generalized to other disease states and immunological phenotypes. Approximately 16 rarely observed V segments, including chromosome 9 orphons, were excluded from the earlier analysis of just under 600 of the donors because counts were too low. Assigning TCR associations to individual alleles was difficult when HLA alleles, especially DR and DQ, strongly co-occurred. Broadly in line with IMGT annotations, most TCR beta V segments showed up in productive rearrangements about 87% or about 30% of the time in an earlier analysis of around 600 of the donors. At a false discovery rate of 0.05, a later analysis linked approximately 18,000 TCR beta sequences to specific HLA alleles. The 87-base-pair reads could not distinguish some IMGT-functional V segments, including TRBV6-2 and TRBV6-3, so those segments were excluded. A further reported finding was that TCR beta sequences accurately predicted the HLA-A and HLA-B alleles for most subjects in the first cohort. In the study, some 180 TCR beta chains were listed as associated with cytomegalovirus. In a later analysis, most CMV-associated TCR beta chains were found to appear HLA-restricted, with HLA associations seemingly driven largely by CMV exposure. The sequencing pipeline was judged likely to have produced a cluster of highly shared sequence variants as a technical artifact. In a later analysis, TCR association rates were found to vary across HLA loci, with the most associated TCRs seen for DRB1 alleles and the fewest for HLA-C alleles. An association between a missense DCLRE1C variant and V-gene and J-gene trimming of TCR beta chains was found in a later genetic analysis and replicated in an independent cohort. Several of the top co-occurrence clusters appeared to be linked to parvovirus B19, influenza, CMV and Epstein-Barr virus, according to a later analysis. According to a later genetic analysis, donors in an Asian-associated ancestry cluster had fewer N-insertions in productive TCRs than the approximately 700-donor mean. In both the original and validation cohorts, the classifier was reported to diagnose cytomegalovirus status with high specificity and sensitivity. In a later analysis, HLA-associated TCR beta chains showed more clonal expansion and lower generation probabilities than non-associated chains that were equally common. Because HLA typing was missing for some donors at each locus, association tests included only the typed subset.

Worth noting for this clone: The antigen it recognizes is unknown. No base quality information exists; no much larger clone differs at one position.

The CDR3 runs 16 amino acids, cysteine and phenylalanine included. Solely the CDR3 DNA is kept, with 48 bases framed from the first base. From V the trimming removes 4 bases and from J it removes 3 bases, while the gene matches leave 4 bases of the junction unaccounted for. CDR1 SGHAT and CDR2 FQNNGV are derived from the germline V gene. The method behind the library was the immunoSEQ multiplex PCR assay. A mixture of 60 forward primers for TCR Vbeta segments and 13 reverse primers for TCR Jbeta segments was used in the multiplex PCR. A multiplex PCR assay on genomic DNA amplified the CDR3 region of rearranged TCR beta genes. The amplified TCR beta libraries were sequenced on the Illumina HiSeq System as 87-base-pair reads. The study's own analysis went as follows. In a later analysis, some 80 million unique TCR beta chains were counted across the 650 to 700 repertoires, and roughly 11 million of these chains were shared by at least two donors. To remove PCR and sequencing errors, raw reads were error-corrected and collapsed into unique sequences using a nearest-neighbor algorithm that merged closely related sequences. To assign V, D and J gene segments, CDR3 sequences were aligned to IMGT reference sequences. Each retained sequence needed at least a six-nucleotide match to both a V gene segment and a J gene segment. A rearrangement was called productive if the CDR3 had no stop codons and remained in frame with V and J, and every other rearrangement was called non-productive. Following IMGT convention, CDR3 was defined as the stretch from the second conserved V-encoded cysteine to the conserved J-encoded phenylalanine. Sequences without an unambiguous match to a single V gene segment were excluded from the earlier analysis of about 640 of the donors. An earlier analysis of approximately 590 of the donors called V segments functional above 56.7% productive rearrangements and segregating when the between-donor standard deviation exceeded 5%. To diagnose cytomegalovirus status from the catalog of TCR beta chain sequences, a statistical classification framework was built. A later analysis assigned V and J genes by comparing TCR nucleotide sequences with IMGT/GENE-DB human TR gene sequences. The TCRdist pipeline was used in a later analysis to assign CDR3 sequences and most-parsimonious VDJ recombination scenarios. In a later analysis, each TCR beta chain was defined by its CDR3 amino acid sequence together with its V-gene family, and reads lacking a unique V-gene family were excluded. In a later analysis, 500 to 700 highly shared, low-generation-probability nucleotide sequences were removed to address suspected cross-contamination and a sequencing artifact. In a later analysis, a clonal expansion index was calculated for each public chain from normalized within-repertoire ranks of inferred template counts. Generation probabilities in a later analysis came from a VDJ recombination model fitted to out-of-frame rearrangements, and those results were checked against IGoR. In a later analysis, hypergeometric tests were used to score TCR-TCR, TCR-HLA and TCR-CMV co-occurrence, with a repertoire-size bias correction applied to TCR pairs. In a later analysis, false discovery rates were estimated by permuting HLA or CMV assignments 20 times. In a later analysis, co-occurring TCRs were grouped with DBSCAN, and TCRdist sequence similarity was added when clustering was performed within HLA-allele-positive subsets. Co-occurrence clustering excluded repertoires with fewer than 30,000 or more than 120,000 public chains, plus five with anomalous nucleotide sharing. TCRdb's version of the immuneACCESS table is confined to in-frame rearrangements and falls short of the full clone set. An unresolved V gene accounts for under half of the shortfall where checked; the remainder is of unknown origin. V, J and clone size were drawn from that table, and D and trimming were deduced from the DNA. The table for this sample lists roughly 120,000 clones; 74% of them were counted only once. The biggest ten clones account for roughly 4.1% of the sample.

In total, roughly 710 healthy bone marrow donors made up the cohort. Cohort members were all nominally healthy when sampled, although unrecorded immune exposures were likely present. The donor was CMV seropositive and belonged to the group of 270 or so seropositive cohort members. Each donor provided a peripheral blood sample, and peripheral blood mononuclear cells were used for TCR beta sequencing. The Qiagen DNeasy Blood Extraction Kit was used to extract genomic DNA from the blood cell samples. In this chain, TRBV11-2 is recombined with TRBJ2-1, and 12 junction bases match TRBD2. The sequencing sample was made of PBMCs. The source of this sequence is a woman aged 50 to 65 in good health and CMV-seropositive. In nucleotide form, the sequence is TGTGCCAGCAGCTCAAGACTAGCGGGGGTCTACAATGAGCAGTTCTTC. Translated, it gives CASSSRLAGVYNEQFF.